Shown below are 32 T cell receptor beta chains from a single sample sequenced in a study of control samples from healthy donors and cancer patients. Clones were read by immunoSEQ multiplex PCR, and TCRdb kept only the in-frame ones, dropping some. The sample carries 71,000 or so clones, roughly 91% recorded once. The sample was PBMCs. These receptors originate from a man in his fifties or sixties with lung cancer.

The chain employs TRBV6-5 and TRBJ1-1, with a weak D call TRBD1 (5 bases). This CDR3 is 15 amino acids long. Deletions cut 5 bases from V and 2 bases from J, with 15 bases between. From germline, CDR1 is MNHEY and CDR2 SVGAGI. CDR3 region: CASSRGRGPNTEAFF. The CDR3, as DNA: TGTGCCAGCAGTCGGGGCCGGGGTCCAAACACTGAAGCTTTCTTT.

This clone was picked up one time. The genes are TRBV6-1 and TRBJ2-3; 10 bases agree with TRBD2. CDR3 length: 16 amino acids. V was clipped by 4 bases and J by 3 bases; unmatched bases: 7. Germline CDR1 is MNHNS and CDR2 is SASEGT. CDR3 sequence: CASSAPGLARTDTQYF. CDR3 coding DNA: TGTGCCAGCAGTGCCCCGGGACTAGCGAGGACAGATACGCAGTATTTT.

This clone appeared a single time. The chain employs TRBV5-1 and TRBJ1-4; TRBD1 might be the D (5 bases). With 2 bases removed from V and 1 base from J, the gap between germline ends came to 9 bases. There are 15 residues in the CDR3. CDR1 SGHRS and CDR2 YFSETQ come from the germline V gene. CDR3 DNA sequence: TGCGCCAGCAGCTTCCGGGACGGAACTAATGAAAAACTGTTTTTT. This sequence encodes CASSFRDGTNEKLFF.

With respect to this clone: An end of the junction does not agree with germline; a read error may underlie this. This rearrangement joins TRBV18 to TRBJ1-4, with D possibly matching TRBD1 (6 bases). Germline-derived CDR1 and CDR2 are KGHSH and LQKENI. This CDR3 has 12 residues. The CDR3 DNA sequence: TGTGCCAGCTCATTACAGGGACGGGAACTATTTTTT. It codes for CASSLQGRELFF.

CDR3 loop: CASSQLAGGQSDTQYF. The CDR3 nucleotides are TGTGCCAGCAGCCAATTAGCGGGGGGGCAATCAGATACGCAGTATTTT. The chain employs TRBV7-2 and TRBJ2-3; 11 bases line up with TRBD2. V was clipped by 5 bases and J by 4 bases; unmatched bases: 8. CDR1 and CDR2 (germline): SGHTA, FQGNSA. The length of the CDR3 is 16 residues. Based on the CDR3 plus reference TRBV7-2 and TRBJ2-3, the full variable domain is GAGVSQSPSNKVTEKGKDVELRCDPISGHTALYWYRQSLGQGLEFLIYFQGNSAPDKSGLPSDRFSAERTGGSVSTLTIQRTQQEDSAVYLCASSQLAGGQSDTQYFGPGTRLTVL.

The sample holds a few counts of this clone. The genes are TRBV15 and TRBJ1-6; possibly TRBD1 for D (6 bases). The CDR3 is 15 amino acids. Germline CDR1 reads LNHNV; CDR2 reads YYDKDF (reference sequence). V was cut by 0 bases and J by 7 bases, with 10 bases left in between. The CDR3 DNA follows: TGTGCCACCAGCAGAGAGCACGGACAGAATTCACCCCTCCACTTT. Amino acids: CATSREHGQNSPLHF.

This chain links TRBV6-6 with TRBJ1-1, with TRBD1 as a possible D gene (5 bases). The germline V gene has CDR1 MNHNY and CDR2 SVGAGI (reference sequence). The V end lost 7 bases, the J end lost 0 bases, and 12 bases lay between the germline ends. This CDR3 spans 14 amino acids. This chain's CDR3 is CASIPGRVNTEAFF. CDR3 nucleotide sequence: TGTGCCAGCATCCCGGGACGGGTGAACACTGAAGCTTTCTTT.

This clone was found a few times. The genes are TRBV7-3 and TRBJ2-5; no reliable D call. CDR1 is SGHTA and CDR2 is FQGTGA in the germline V gene. CDR3 length: 13 amino acids. V dropped 5 bases and J dropped 2 bases, with 9 bases sitting between them. Written as DNA, the CDR3 is TGTGCCAGCAGCCCGGTCATGCAAGAGACCCAGTACTTC. It specifies CASSPVMQETQYF.

The rearrangement uses TRBV6-5 and TRBJ2-1; possibly TRBD1 for D (6 bases). The germline V and J ends were trimmed by 11 bases and 4 bases, with 18 bases remaining between them. CDR1 is MNHEY, CDR2 SVGAGI, per germline. The CDR3 length is 14 residues. CDR3 residues: CAGEPGQEYNEQFF. The CDR3 nucleotides read TGTGCCGGTGAGCCGGGACAAGAGTACAATGAGCAGTTCTTC.

The rearrangement uses TRBV30 and TRBJ2-1; TRBD2 matches at 7 bases. The V and J ends lost 1 base and 9 bases, in that order; junction bases with no gene match: 3. The germline V gene has CDR1 GTSNPN and CDR2 SVGIG (reference sequence). The CDR3 loop spans 12 amino acids. CDR3 bases: TGTGCCTGGAGTGCGAGCGGGACTGAGCAGTTCTTC. Its protein product is CAWSASGTEQFF. The full variable domain, in which reference TRBV30 and TRBJ2-1 provide the parts outside the CDR3, is SQTIHQWPATLVQPVGSPLSLECTVEGTSNPNLYWYRQAAGRGLQLLFYSVGIGQISSEVPQNLSASRPQDRQFILSSKKLLLSDSGFYLCAWSASGTEQFFGPGTRLTVL.

The rearrangement joins TRBV18 to TRBJ2-5; D is perhaps TRBD2 (6 bases). The CDR3 has 15 amino acids. Per germline, CDR1 KGHSH and CDR2 LQKENI. The V and J ends lost 6 bases and 5 bases respectively, with 19 bases between them. The CDR3 nucleotides are TGTGCCAGCTCCCCGGGACTCGGGACTGGGGAGACCCAGTACTTC. It codes for CASSPGLGTGETQYF.

The rearrangement joins TRBV5-6 to TRBJ2-5, with D uncertain. Germline loops: CDR1 SGHDT, CDR2 YYEEEE. This CDR3 region has 14 residues. Trimming took off 2 bases at V and 2 bases at J, with 10 bases between the two ends. The CDR3 coding sequence is TGTGCCAGCAGCTTTGGTTCCGGACAAGAGACCCAGTACTTC. It codes for CASSFGSGQETQYF.

This rearrangement joins TRBV5-1 to TRBJ2-1, with a tentative D call TRBD1 (9 bases). Per germline, CDR1 SGHRS and CDR2 YFSETQ. V lost 3 bases to trimming and J lost 8 bases, with 21 bases between them. The CDR3 consists of 16 residues. DNA of the CDR3: TGCGCCAGCAGCTGGGGGAACAGGGGGCGGGAGGATGAGCAGTTCTTC. This encodes CASSWGNRGREDEQFF.

The chain combines TRBV7-3 with TRBJ1-6, with D uncertain. Germline V lookup: CDR1 SGHTA, CDR2 FQGTGA. The CDR3 runs to 15 residues. V was shortened by 3 bases and J by 6 bases, with 12 bases between the two germline ends. CDR3 amino acids: CASSFRLGANSPLHF. The DNA of the CDR3 is TGTGCCAGCAGCTTCCGTCTGGGAGCTAATTCACCCCTCCACTTT.

This clone appeared once. The chain has TRBV4-2 and TRBJ1-1; a weak D match, TRBD1 (5 bases). From germline, CDR1 is LGHNA and CDR2 YNFKEQ. Trimming removed 0 bases at V and 7 bases at J, with 15 bases between. The CDR3 has 15 residues. In DNA, the CDR3 is TGTGCCAGCAGCCAAGAAGGGATAGGGGTTGGTGAAGCTTTCTTT. Residues: CASSQEGIGVGEAFF.

The V and J genes are TRBV11-1 and TRBJ2-7; 9 bases fit TRBD2. With 3 bases clipped from V and 2 bases from J, the junction kept 5 bases outside the gene matches. The CDR3 contains 15 residues. The germline CDR1 and CDR2 sequences are SGHAT and FQDESV (reference sequence). CDR3 loop: CASSFAGGGAYEQYV. The CDR3 nucleotides read TGTGCCAGCAGCTTTGCGGGCGGGGGGGCCTACGAGCAGTACGTC.

The CDR3 DNA is TGTGCCAGCAGCCAAGATAGTTCACTAGCGGGGAGCAATGAGCAGTTCTTC. It specifies CASSQDSSLAGSNEQFF. This sequence joins TRBV3-1 (or the pseudogene TRBV3-2) and TRBJ2-1; 10 bases map to TRBD2. Per the germline V gene, CDR1 is LGHDT and CDR2 is YNNKEL (reference sequence). The V segment lost 0 bases and the J segment 6 bases; nucleotides outside the gene matches: 8. The CDR3 is made up of 17 amino acids.

This chain connects TRBV6-5 to TRBJ2-3, with D maybe TRBD1 (5 bases). Trimming left V 6 bases short and J 2 bases short, with 15 bases between. Per germline, CDR1 MNHEY and CDR2 SVGAGI. The CDR3 runs to 15 residues. The CDR3 protein is CASRTQERNTDTQYF. Written as DNA, the CDR3 is TGTGCCAGCAGAACACAGGAGAGGAACACAGATACGCAGTATTTT.

This chain connects TRBV4-1 to TRBJ2-3; D is possibly TRBD1 (5 bases). Trimming removed 1 base from V and 4 bases from J, with 15 bases in between. Germline CDR1 is MGHRA and CDR2 is YSYEKL. The length of the CDR3 is 16 residues. The CDR3 DNA is TGCGCCAGCAGCCAAGCGACAGCCTACGGTGCAGATACGCAGTATTTT. This gives the protein CASSQATAYGADTQYF.

The chain couples TRBV11-2 to TRBJ2-7; D is ambiguous. CDR3 size: 12 residues. Germline V CDR1 and CDR2: SGHAT, FQNNGV. V dropped 6 bases and J dropped 0 bases, with 6 bases sitting between them. The CDR3 reads CASRLSSYEQYF. The CDR3 DNA reads as TGTGCCAGCAGGCTTAGCTCCTACGAGCAGTACTTC.

V and J are TRBV5-6 and TRBJ2-7, with D maybe TRBD2 (5 bases). This CDR3 is built from 12 residues. Germline V gene sequence: CDR1 SGHDT, CDR2 YYEEEE. V shed 4 bases and J shed 4 bases, with 9 bases lying between them. The CDR3 DNA reads as TGTGCCAGCAGCACGGCGGGTTACGAGCAGTACGTC. Its translation is CASSTAGYEQYV.

This clone occurred a few times. The chain couples TRBV11-2 to TRBJ2-6, with D unresolved. The CDR3 is 17 residues long. The germline V and J ends were trimmed by 5 bases and 0 bases, with 14 bases remaining between them. Germline V gives CDR1 SGHAT, CDR2 FQNNGV. The CDR3 DNA reads as TGTGCCAGCAGCACGACAAGGCTTAGCTCTGGGGCCAACGTCCTGACTTTC. Its translation is CASSTTRLSSGANVLTF.

This clone has just one count. This chain links TRBV2 with TRBJ1-5; D unresolved. This CDR3 has 15 amino acids. V was clipped by 3 bases and J by 0 bases, with 9 bases between them. Germline assignment: CDR1 SNHLY and CDR2 FYNNEI. The CDR3 DNA reads as TGTGCCAGCAGTGATCGAACCTATAGCAATCAGCCCCAGCATTTT. It translates to CASSDRTYSNQPQHF.

This chain uses TRBV11-2 with TRBJ2-7; D call uncertain. The V and J ends lost 1 base and 12 bases respectively, with 10 bases between them. Germline V gene data show CDR1 as SGHAT and CDR2 as FQNNGV. The CDR3 extends over 11 amino acids. The CDR3 region has the DNA TGTGCCAGCAGCTTAGGGGAACATCTGTACTTC. Protein sequence: CASSLGEHLYF. Together with reference TRBV11-2 and TRBJ2-7, the CDR3 gives the full variable domain: EAGVAQSPRYKIIEKRQSVAFWCNPISGHATLYWYQQILGQGPKLLIQFQNNGVVDDSQLPKDRFSAERLKGVDSTLKIQPAKLEDSAVYLCASSLGEHLYFGPGTRLTVT.

This sequence joins TRBV25-1 and TRBJ1-1; 8 bases align to TRBD1. This CDR3 is built from 12 residues. V dropped 4 bases and J dropped 10; count of bases not matched to a gene: 5. Germline assignment: CDR1 MGHDK and CDR2 SYGVNS. The CDR3 region is CASSGYGTGAFF. As DNA, the CDR3 is TGTGCCAGCAGTGGATATGGGACAGGAGCTTTCTTT.

The V gene is TRBV24-1, the J gene TRBJ2-5; D is unresolved. V lost 4 bases, J lost 4 bases, and 9 bases lay in between. Germline CDR1 and CDR2: KGHDR and SFDVKD. This CDR3 region has 13 residues. The CDR3 here is CATSEGPVETQYF. CDR3 DNA sequence: TGTGCCACCAGTGAAGGGCCGGTAGAGACCCAGTACTTC.

This chain uses TRBV2 with TRBJ1-1; 9 positions agree with TRBD1. Germline lookup yields CDR1 SNHLY and CDR2 FYNNEI. V was clipped by 8 bases and J by 3 bases; unmatched bases: 4. The CDR3 sequence is 13 residues long. The CDR3 is CASGTGRYTEAFF. The CDR3 DNA reads TGTGCCAGCGGGACAGGGCGGTACACTGAAGCTTTCTTT.

This chain links TRBV5-5 with TRBJ1-1, with 8 nucleotides matching TRBD1. Germline CDR1 and CDR2: SGHKS and YYEKEE (reference sequence). Trimming cost V 2 bases and J 0 bases; bases outside gene matches: 6. CDR3 length equals 16 residues. CDR3 residues: CASSFYRGTMNTEAFF. Here the CDR3 DNA reads TGTGCCAGCAGCTTCTACAGGGGGACCATGAACACTGAAGCTTTCTTT. Supplemented by reference TRBV5-5 and TRBJ1-1, the full variable domain reads DAGVTQSPTHLIKTRGQQVTLRCSPISGHKSVSWYQQVLGQGPQFIFQYYEKEERGRGNFPDRFSARQFPNYSSELNVNALLLGDSALYLCASSFYRGTMNTEAFFGQGTRLTVV.

This clone was counted between two and nine times. The chain's CDR3 is CAWGWSAGSSPPNTIYF. The DNA for the CDR3 is TGTGCCTGGGGGTGGTCGGCCGGATCCTCGCCGCCTAACACCATATATTTT. V is TRBV30 and J is TRBJ1-3; the D is unclear. The CDR3 loop spans 17 amino acids. V lost 5 bases and J lost 7, with 27 bases in between. Germline V gene lookup returns CDR1 GTSNPN and CDR2 SVGIG (reference sequence). Full variable domain (outside the CDR3, taken from reference TRBV30 and TRBJ1-3): SQTIHQWPATLVQPVGSPLSLECTVEGTSNPNLYWYRQAAGRGLQLLFYSVGIGQISSEVPQNLSASRPQDRQFILSSKKLLLSDSGFYLCAWGWSAGSSPPNTIYFGEGSWLTVV.

The gene calls are TRBV5-4 and TRBJ2-5, with 7 bases that match TRBD2. J gave up 8 bases and V 4 bases, and 17 bases lay outside the gene matches. The germline CDR1 and CDR2 sequences are SGHNT and YYREEE (reference sequence). The CDR3 consists of 16 residues. The CDR3, as DNA: TGTGCCAGCAGCCAGGGCCCGAGCGGGGATAGTCGAACCCAGTACTTC. It translates to CASSQGPSGDSRTQYF.

The genes are TRBV5-6 and TRBJ1-1; 7 positions match TRBD1. Germline V gene sequence: CDR1 SGHDT, CDR2 YYEEEE. This CDR3 is built from 14 residues. V gave up 0 bases and J gave up 5 bases; unmatched junction bases: 4. CDR3 amino acids: CASSLALTGTEAFF. The DNA for the CDR3 is TGTGCCAGCAGCTTGGCCTTGACAGGGACTGAAGCTTTCTTT.

This clone has only one observation. The chain recombines TRBV5-1 with TRBJ1-1, with D possibly TRBD1 on 5 matching bases. Germline CDR1 SGHRS, CDR2 YFSETQ. Trimming pared 4 bases from V and 1 base from J, leaving 14 bases between. This CDR3 is 15 amino acids long. The CDR3: CASSPDPGGNTEAFF. The DNA of the CDR3 is TGCGCCAGCAGCCCGGATCCGGGGGGGAACACTGAAGCTTTCTTT.